What follows are 15 T cell receptor beta chains derived from one specimen sequenced in a study of blood T cells in healthy people across ages. Primed by a sample-barcoded 5' primer and a J-beta primer mix, a second PCR proceeded for 7 to 11 cycles. TCRdb used MiXCR to reprocess the 5' RACE reads, holding one entry per CDR3 protein. The table shows more than 800,000 distinct CDR3 sequences, with around 26% occurring only once. Sample: blood. The receptors derive from a woman of 80 years or more in good health.

Worth noting for this clonotype: An end of the junction differs from the germline gene, which may be a read error. The chain couples TRBV5-6 to TRBJ1-4, with D perhaps matching TRBD1 (5 bases). Germline CDR1 is SGHDT and CDR2 is YYEEEE. The CDR3 runs to 12 residues. CDR3 bases: TGTGCCAGCAGCACGACAGTTGAGAAACGGTTTTTT. This gives the protein CASSTTVEKRFF.

V gene TRBV19 combines with J gene TRBJ1-2; TRBD1 is a possible D gene (6 bases). V was trimmed by 2 bases and J by 4 bases, leaving 11 bases between them. This CDR3 is built from 14 residues. Germline CDR1 reads LNHDA; CDR2 reads SQIVND (reference sequence). The chain's CDR3 is CASSIIQGTYGYTF. As DNA, the CDR3 is TGTGCCAGTAGTATAATCCAGGGGACCTATGGCTACACCTTC.

This clonotype was seen many times. The chain is built from TRBV10-3 and TRBJ1-5; D is undetermined. V was pared by 4 bases and J by 1 base, with 8 bases between. This CDR3 comprises 14 residues. Germline V gene sequence: CDR1 ENHRY, CDR2 SYGVKD. CDR3 protein: CAISGLGSNQPQHF. The CDR3 DNA follows: TGTGCCATCAGTGGCCTCGGCAGCAATCAGCCCCAGCATTTT.

This chain links TRBV14 with TRBJ1-5, with TRBD1 matching over 8 bases. The length of the CDR3 is 18 residues. Germline V gives CDR1 SGHDN, CDR2 FVKESK. V was clipped by 6 bases and J by 1 base; unmatched bases: 14. The CDR3 is CASRRSNRGWGSNQPQHF. CDR3 in DNA: TGTGCCAGCAGGCGTTCCAACAGGGGGTGGGGAAGCAATCAGCCCCAGCATTTT. The full variable domain, with the rest looked up from reference TRBV14 and TRBJ1-5, is EAGVTQFPSHSVIEKGQTVTLRCDPISGHDNLYWYRRVMGKEIKFLLHFVKESKQDESGMPNNRFLAERTGGTYSTLKVQPAELEDSGVYFCASRRSNRGWGSNQPQHFGDGTRLSIL.

This rearrangement joins TRBV6-1 to TRBJ2-1; no clear D gene. Looked up from germline, CDR1 is MNHNS and CDR2 is SASEGT. This CDR3 is built from 16 residues. With 7 bases removed from V and 3 bases from J, the gap between germline ends came to 19 bases. CDR3 DNA sequence: TGTGCCAGCACCCTATCCCTGGATCAGTACTACAATGAGCAGTTCTTC. It codes for CASTLSLDQYYNEQFF.

Ten or more counts support this clonotype. The chain uses TRBV7-8 and TRBJ2-3; 9 bases match TRBD2. J lost 2 bases, V lost 3 bases, and 3 bases had no gene match. The CDR3 extends over 15 amino acids. CDR1 is SGHVS, CDR2 FQNEAQ, per germline. Written as DNA, the CDR3 is TGTGCCAGCAGCTTTGGCGGGGGGGCCACAGATACGCAGTATTTT. It is translated as CASSFGGGATDTQYF.

This chain uses TRBV7-2 with TRBJ2-7, with a weak D call TRBD1 (7 bases). The V gene's germline CDR1 is SGHTA and CDR2 FQGNSA. There are 14 residues in the CDR3. Trimming stripped 5 bases from V and 8 bases from J, with 19 bases between. CDR3 DNA: TGTGCCAGCAGCCCAGGGGGGACCCTCGGGCAGCAGTACTTC. Amino acid sequence: CASSPGGTLGQQYF.

This clonotype was found many times. The V and J genes are TRBV27 and TRBJ1-2; D call uncertain. Trimming removed 4 bases at V and 7 bases at J, with 16 bases between. Germline CDR1 reads MNHEY; CDR2 reads SMNVEV (reference sequence). The length of the CDR3 is 14 residues. CDR3 DNA sequence: TGTGCCAGCAGTTGGGCAGGCTCGTTTGGTGGCTACACCTTC. This encodes CASSWAGSFGGYTF.

In its sample, this clonotype was seen many times. The V and J genes are TRBV20-1 and TRBJ2-7, with 10 bases aligning to TRBD1. Trimming removed 4 bases from V and 1 base from J; junction bases left unmatched: 4. The CDR3 is 14 residues long. Germline values: CDR1 DFQATT, CDR2 SNEGSKA (reference sequence). CDR3: CSAKGQGESYEQYF. The CDR3 bases are TGCAGTGCTAAAGGACAGGGGGAGTCCTACGAGCAGTACTTC.

In this sample, this clonotype turned up a few times. This may arise from a read error, as a much more abundant clone is one base away. The chain recombines TRBV7-2 with TRBJ2-1; D remains unclear. Trimming shortened V by 2 bases and J by 13 bases, and 18 bases separated the two germline ends. CDR3 length: 14 amino acids. Germline lookup yields CDR1 SGHTA and CDR2 FQGNSA. CDR3 sequence (DNA): TGTGCCAGCAGCTTACGAATAGGCAGAGAGACCCAGTTCTTC. It is translated as CASSLRIGRETQFF.

This chain joins TRBV24-1 and TRBJ1-5; possibly TRBD1 for D (6 bases). V shed 7 bases and J shed 0 bases, with 15 bases lying between them. Germline CDR1 KGHDR, CDR2 SFDVKD. This CDR3 comprises 16 residues. CDR3 nucleotide sequence: TGTGCCACCAGAACACAGGGCATCCATAGCAATCAGCCCCAGCATTTT. Its translation is CATRTQGIHSNQPQHF.

The rearrangement uses TRBV20-1 and TRBJ2-2; 7 bases map to TRBD2. The germline gives CDR1 DFQATT, CDR2 SNEGSKA (reference sequence). Trimming removed 5 bases from V and 3 bases from J; junction bases left unmatched: 9. The CDR3 spans 15 residues. In nucleotides, the CDR3 is TGCAGTGCTCCCTTGGGGGGGGATTACACCGGGGAGCTGTTTTTT. This encodes CSAPLGGDYTGELFF.

This clonotype has just a few counts. A much bigger clone sits one base away, suggesting this may be a read error. The chain recombines TRBV20-1 with TRBJ2-1; 7 bases fit TRBD2. V was clipped by 5 bases and J by 8 bases; unmatched bases: 15. In germline, CDR1 is DFQATT, CDR2 SNEGSKA (reference sequence). This CDR3 comprises 15 residues. The CDR3 protein is CSAVMLGGGYDEQFF. CDR3 nucleotides: TGCAGTGCTGTCATGCTCGGCGGGGGATACGATGAGCAGTTCTTC.

The sample holds many counts of this clonotype. V and J are TRBV20-1 and TRBJ2-1, with D perhaps matching TRBD2 (6 bases). Trimming removed 2 bases from V and 1 base from J, with 9 bases in between. This CDR3 is built from 14 residues. Germline CDR1 and CDR2: DFQATT and SNEGSKA (reference sequence). CDR3 protein: CSARRLGSYNEQFF. The CDR3, as DNA: TGCAGTGCTAGACGACTAGGGTCCTACAATGAGCAGTTCTTC.

V is TRBV28 and J is TRBJ2-5; perhaps D is TRBD1 or TRBD2 (6 bases each). V dropped 4 bases and J dropped 0 bases, with 12 bases sitting between them. There are 15 residues in the CDR3. CDR1 and CDR2 from the germline V gene are MDHEN and SYDVKM. The CDR3 DNA reads as TGTGCCAGCAGTTCGGGGGCTCAGTACCAAGAGACCCAGTACTTC. This sequence encodes CASSSGAQYQETQYF.